This T cell receptor (beta chain) was observed in a study of Graves' ophthalmopathy and Graves' hyperthyroidism. CDR3 regions of TCR beta were amplified from RNA transcripts. An opening RT-PCR round employed HTBI primers and preceded a second-round multiplex PCR. TCRdb reprocessed the multiplex PCR reads with MiXCR, giving one entry per CDR3 protein. The data hold about 1.2 million distinct CDR3 sequences, with 35% to 40% observed a single time. This clonotype was seen once. Between the trimmed V and J ends, which lost 5 bases and 3 bases, there was a span of 14 bases. This CDR3 has 15 residues. Germline CDR1 is SEHNR and CDR2 is FQNEAQ (reference sequence).

This chain joins TRBV7-9 and TRBJ1-5; a weak D match, TRBD1 (6 bases). Material: peripheral blood or thyroid tissue (not recorded which). This TCR derives from an adult man with Graves' hyperthyroidism. CDR3 in amino acids: CASSPDRMPNQPQHF. The CDR3, as DNA: TGTGCCAGCAGCCCAGACAGGATGCCCAATCAGCCCCAGCATTTT.